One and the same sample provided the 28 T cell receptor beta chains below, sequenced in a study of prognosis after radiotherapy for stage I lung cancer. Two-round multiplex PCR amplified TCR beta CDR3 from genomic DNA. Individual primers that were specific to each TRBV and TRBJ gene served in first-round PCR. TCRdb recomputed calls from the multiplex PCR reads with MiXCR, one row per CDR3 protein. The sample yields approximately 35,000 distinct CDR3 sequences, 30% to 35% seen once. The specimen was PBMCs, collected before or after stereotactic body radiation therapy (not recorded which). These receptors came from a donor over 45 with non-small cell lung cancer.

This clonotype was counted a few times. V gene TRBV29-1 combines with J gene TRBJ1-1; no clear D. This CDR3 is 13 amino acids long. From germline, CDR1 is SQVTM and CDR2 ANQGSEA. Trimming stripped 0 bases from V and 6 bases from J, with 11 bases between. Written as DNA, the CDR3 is TGCAGCGTTGAAGAGGGATTATGGGCTGAAGCTTTCTTT. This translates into CSVEEGLWAEAFF.

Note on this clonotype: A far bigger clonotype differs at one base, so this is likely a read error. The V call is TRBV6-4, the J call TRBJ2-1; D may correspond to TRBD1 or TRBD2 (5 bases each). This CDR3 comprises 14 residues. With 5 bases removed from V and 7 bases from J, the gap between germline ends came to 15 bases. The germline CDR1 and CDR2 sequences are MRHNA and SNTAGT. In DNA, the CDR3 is TGTGCCAGCAGTTTCGTGAGAGGGGCAAATGAGCAGTTCTTC. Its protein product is CASSFVRGANEQFF.

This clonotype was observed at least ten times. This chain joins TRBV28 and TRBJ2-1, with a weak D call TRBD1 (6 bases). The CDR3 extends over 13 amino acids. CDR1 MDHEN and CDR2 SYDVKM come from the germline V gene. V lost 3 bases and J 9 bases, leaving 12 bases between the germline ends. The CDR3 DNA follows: TGTGCCAGCAGTTTTGAGGGGGTCATTGAGCAGTTCTTC. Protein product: CASSFEGVIEQFF.

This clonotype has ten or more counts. The CDR3 sequence: CASSLQDYGYTF. The CDR3, as DNA: TGTGCCAGCAGTTTACAGGACTATGGCTACACCTTC. The chain combines TRBV28 with TRBJ1-2; D gene ambiguous. The CDR3 is made up of 12 amino acids. V dropped 2 bases and J dropped 3 bases, with 4 bases sitting between them. The germline gives CDR1 MDHEN, CDR2 SYDVKM.

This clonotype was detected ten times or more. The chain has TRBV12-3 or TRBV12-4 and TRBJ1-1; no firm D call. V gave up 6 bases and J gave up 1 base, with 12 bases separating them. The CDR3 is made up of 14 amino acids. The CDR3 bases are TGTGCCAGCAGACCCTCGTTAAAGAACACTGAAGCTTTCTTT. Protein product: CASRPSLKNTEAFF.

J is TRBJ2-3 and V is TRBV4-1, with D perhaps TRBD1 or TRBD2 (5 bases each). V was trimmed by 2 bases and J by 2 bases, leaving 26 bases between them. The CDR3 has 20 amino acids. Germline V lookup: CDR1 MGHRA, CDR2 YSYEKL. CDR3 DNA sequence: TGCGCCAGCAGCCAAAAAAGGGGACCAAATAGTCCCCACACCACAGATACGCAGTATTTT. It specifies CASSQKRGPNSPHTTDTQYF.

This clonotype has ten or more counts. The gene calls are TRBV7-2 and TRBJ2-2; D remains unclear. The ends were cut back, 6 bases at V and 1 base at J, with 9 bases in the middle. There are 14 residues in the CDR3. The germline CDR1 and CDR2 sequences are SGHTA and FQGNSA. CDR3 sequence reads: CASRRDRNTGELFF. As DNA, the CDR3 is TGTGCCAGCAGGCGAGACCGGAACACCGGGGAGCTGTTTTTT.

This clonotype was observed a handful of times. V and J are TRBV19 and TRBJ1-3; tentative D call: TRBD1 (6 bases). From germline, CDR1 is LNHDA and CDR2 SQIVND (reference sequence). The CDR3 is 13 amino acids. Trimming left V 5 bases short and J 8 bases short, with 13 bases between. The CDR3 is CASSRLEGDTIYF. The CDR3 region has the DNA TGTGCCAGTAGTCGCCTGGAGGGGGACACCATATATTTT.

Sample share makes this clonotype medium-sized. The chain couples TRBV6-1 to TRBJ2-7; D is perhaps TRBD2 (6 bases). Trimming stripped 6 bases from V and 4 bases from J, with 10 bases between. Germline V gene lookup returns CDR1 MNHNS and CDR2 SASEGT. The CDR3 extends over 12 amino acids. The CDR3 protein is CASSSEGYEQYF. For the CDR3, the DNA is TGTGCCAGCAGCTCGGAGGGATACGAGCAGTACTTC.

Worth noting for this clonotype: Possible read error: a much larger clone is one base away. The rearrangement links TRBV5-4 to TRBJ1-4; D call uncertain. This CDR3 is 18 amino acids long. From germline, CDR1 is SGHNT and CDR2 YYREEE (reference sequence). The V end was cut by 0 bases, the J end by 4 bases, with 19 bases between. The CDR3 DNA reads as TGTGCCAGCAGCTTGGATCGGTCAGCCGGAGGCCTTAATGAAAAACTGTTTTTT. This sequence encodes CASSLDRSAGGLNEKLFF.

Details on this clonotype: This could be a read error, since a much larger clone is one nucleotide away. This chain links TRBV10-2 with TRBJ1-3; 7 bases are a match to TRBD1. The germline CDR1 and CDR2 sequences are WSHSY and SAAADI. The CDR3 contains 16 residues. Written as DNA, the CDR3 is TGCGCCAGCGCCTTGGGACAGTTGGCCGCTGGAAACACCATACATTTT. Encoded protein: CASALGQLAAGNTIHF.

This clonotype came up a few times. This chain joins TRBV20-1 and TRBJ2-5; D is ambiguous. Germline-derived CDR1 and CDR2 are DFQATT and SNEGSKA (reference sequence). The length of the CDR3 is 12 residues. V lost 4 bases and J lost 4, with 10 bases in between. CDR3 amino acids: CSAISARETQYF. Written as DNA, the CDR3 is TGCAGTGCTATCTCCGCCAGAGAGACCCAGTACTTC.

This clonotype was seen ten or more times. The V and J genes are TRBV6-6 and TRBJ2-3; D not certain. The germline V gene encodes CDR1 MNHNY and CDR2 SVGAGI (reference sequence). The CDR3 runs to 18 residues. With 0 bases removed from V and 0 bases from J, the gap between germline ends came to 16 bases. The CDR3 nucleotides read TGTGCCAGCAGTTACTCGATTAAGGCATCGTGGAGCACAGATACGCAGTATTTT. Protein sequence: CASSYSIKASWSTDTQYF.

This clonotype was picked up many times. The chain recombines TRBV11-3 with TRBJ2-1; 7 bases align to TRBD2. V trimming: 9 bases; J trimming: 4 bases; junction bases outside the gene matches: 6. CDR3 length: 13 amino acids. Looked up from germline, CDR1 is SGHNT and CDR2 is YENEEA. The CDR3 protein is CASGAGVYNEQFF. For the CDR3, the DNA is TGTGCCAGTGGCGCGGGGGTGTACAATGAGCAGTTCTTC.

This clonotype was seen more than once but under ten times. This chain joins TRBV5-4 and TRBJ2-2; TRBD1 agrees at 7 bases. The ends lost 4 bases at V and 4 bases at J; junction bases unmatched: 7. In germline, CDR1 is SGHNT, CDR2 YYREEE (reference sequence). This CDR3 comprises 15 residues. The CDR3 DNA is TGTGCCAGCAGCCAGGGACAGTTCCTCACCGGGGAGCTGTTTTTT. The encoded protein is CASSQGQFLTGELFF.

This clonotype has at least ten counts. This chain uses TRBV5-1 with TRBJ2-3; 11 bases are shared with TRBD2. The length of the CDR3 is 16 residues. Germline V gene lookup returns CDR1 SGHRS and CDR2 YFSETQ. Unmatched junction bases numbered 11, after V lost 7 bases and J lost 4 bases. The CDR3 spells CASRRDTLAGADTQYF. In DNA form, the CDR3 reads TGCGCCAGCCGGCGGGACACACTAGCGGGGGCAGATACGCAGTATTTT.

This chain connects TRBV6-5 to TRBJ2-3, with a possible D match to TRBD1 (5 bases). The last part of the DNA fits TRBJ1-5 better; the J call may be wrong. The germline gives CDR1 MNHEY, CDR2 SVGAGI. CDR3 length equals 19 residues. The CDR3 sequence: CASSYSHGRDGTRADTQHF. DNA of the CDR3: TGTGCCAGCAGTTATTCCCACGGGCGTGACGGGACCCGCGCAGATACGCAGCATTTT.

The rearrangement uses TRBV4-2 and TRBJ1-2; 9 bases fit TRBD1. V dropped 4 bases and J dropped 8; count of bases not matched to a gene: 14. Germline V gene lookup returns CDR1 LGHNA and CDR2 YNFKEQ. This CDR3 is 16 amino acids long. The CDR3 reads CASSLRGGDRDYGYTF. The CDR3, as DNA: TGTGCCAGCAGCCTTAGGGGGGGGGACAGGGATTACGGCTACACCTTC.

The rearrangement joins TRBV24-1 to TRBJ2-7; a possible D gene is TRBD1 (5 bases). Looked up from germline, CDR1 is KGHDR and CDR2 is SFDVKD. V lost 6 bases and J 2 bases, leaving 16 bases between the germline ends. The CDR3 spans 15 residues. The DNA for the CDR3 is TGTGCCACCAGTCGTGGGGCAGGGTACACCTACGAGCAGTACTTC. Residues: CATSRGAGYTYEQYF.

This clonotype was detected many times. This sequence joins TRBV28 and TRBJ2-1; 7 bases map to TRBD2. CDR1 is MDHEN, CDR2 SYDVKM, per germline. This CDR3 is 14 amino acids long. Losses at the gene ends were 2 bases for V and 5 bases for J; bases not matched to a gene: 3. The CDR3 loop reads CASSLAGAHNEQFF. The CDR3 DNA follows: TGTGCCAGCAGTTTAGCGGGAGCCCACAATGAGCAGTTCTTC.

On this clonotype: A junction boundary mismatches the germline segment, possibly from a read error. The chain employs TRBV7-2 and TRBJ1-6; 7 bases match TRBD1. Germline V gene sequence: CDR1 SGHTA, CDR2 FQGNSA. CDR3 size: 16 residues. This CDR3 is CASSLGSGGADSPINF. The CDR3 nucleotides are TGTGCCAGCAGCTTAGGGTCAGGGGGTGCAGATTCACCCATCAACTTT.

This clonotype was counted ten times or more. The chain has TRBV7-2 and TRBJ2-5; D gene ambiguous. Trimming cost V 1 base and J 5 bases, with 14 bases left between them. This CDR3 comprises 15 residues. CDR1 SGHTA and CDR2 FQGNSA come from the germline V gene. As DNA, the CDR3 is TGTGCCAGCAGCTTAGATCCGGGTCCTCGGGAGACCCAGTACTTC. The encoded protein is CASSLDPGPRETQYF.

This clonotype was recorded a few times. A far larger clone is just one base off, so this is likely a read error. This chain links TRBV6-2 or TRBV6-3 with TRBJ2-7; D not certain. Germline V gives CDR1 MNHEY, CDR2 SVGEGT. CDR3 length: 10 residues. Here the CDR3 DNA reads TGTGCCAGCAGTGAATACGAGCAGTGCTTC. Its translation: CASSEYEQCF.

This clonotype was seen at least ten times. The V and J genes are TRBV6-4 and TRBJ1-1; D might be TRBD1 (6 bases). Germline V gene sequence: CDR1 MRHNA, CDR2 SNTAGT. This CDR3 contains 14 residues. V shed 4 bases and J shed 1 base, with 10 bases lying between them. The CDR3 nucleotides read TGTGCCAGCAGTGTTTCAGGGGAGAACACTGAAGCTTTCTTT. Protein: CASSVSGENTEAFF.

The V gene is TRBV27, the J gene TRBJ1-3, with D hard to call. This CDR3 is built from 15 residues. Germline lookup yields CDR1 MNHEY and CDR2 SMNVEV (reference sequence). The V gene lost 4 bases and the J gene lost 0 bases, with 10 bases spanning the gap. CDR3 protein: CASSSGGPSGNTIYF. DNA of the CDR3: TGTGCCAGCAGTTCCGGCGGGCCCTCTGGAAACACCATATATTTT.

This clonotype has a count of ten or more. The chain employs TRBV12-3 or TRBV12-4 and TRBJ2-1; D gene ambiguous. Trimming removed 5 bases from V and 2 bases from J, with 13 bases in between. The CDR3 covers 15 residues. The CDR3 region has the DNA TGTGCCAGCAGTGTATACCTATCCGCCTACAATGAGCAGTTCTTC. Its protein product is CASSVYLSAYNEQFF.

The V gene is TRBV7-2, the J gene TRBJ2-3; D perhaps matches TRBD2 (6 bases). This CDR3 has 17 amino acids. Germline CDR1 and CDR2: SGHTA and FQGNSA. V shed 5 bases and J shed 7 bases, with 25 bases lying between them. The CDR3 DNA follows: TGTGCCAGCAGCCCTACTTTTAGCGGCAGGGAGACGAATACGCAGTATTTT. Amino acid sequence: CASSPTFSGRETNTQYF.

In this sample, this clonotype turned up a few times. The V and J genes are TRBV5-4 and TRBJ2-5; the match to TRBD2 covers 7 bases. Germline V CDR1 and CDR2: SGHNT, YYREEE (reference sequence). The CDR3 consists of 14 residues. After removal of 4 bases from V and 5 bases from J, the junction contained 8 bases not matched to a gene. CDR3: CASSTAGRQETQYF. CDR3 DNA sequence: TGTGCCAGCAGCACAGCGGGGCGCCAGGAGACCCAGTACTTC.